This TCR beta chain was recovered during a study of cytomegalovirus exposure and HLA in healthy donors. This CDR3 has 14 amino acids. V lost 0 bases and J lost 5, with 8 bases in between. CDR1 is SGHNT and CDR2 is YYREEE in the germline V gene (reference sequence). This clone was detected a few times. Researchers ran the PCR with 60 Vbeta and 13 Jbeta primers. Assay used: immunoSEQ multiplex PCR; TCRdb lists only in-frame clones, some missing. This sample yields some 130,000 clones, of which around 80% are seen a single time; 1.4% to 1.5% belongs to the top ten. The sequenced sample consisted of PBMCs. The receptor comes from a female donor in good health and CMV-seronegative. This chain links TRBV5-4 with TRBJ1-4; D is possibly TRBD1 (5 bases). In DNA form, the CDR3 reads TGTGCCAGCAGCTTGGGAAAGGGGAATGAAAAACTGTTTTTT. Residues: CASSLGKGNEKLFF.